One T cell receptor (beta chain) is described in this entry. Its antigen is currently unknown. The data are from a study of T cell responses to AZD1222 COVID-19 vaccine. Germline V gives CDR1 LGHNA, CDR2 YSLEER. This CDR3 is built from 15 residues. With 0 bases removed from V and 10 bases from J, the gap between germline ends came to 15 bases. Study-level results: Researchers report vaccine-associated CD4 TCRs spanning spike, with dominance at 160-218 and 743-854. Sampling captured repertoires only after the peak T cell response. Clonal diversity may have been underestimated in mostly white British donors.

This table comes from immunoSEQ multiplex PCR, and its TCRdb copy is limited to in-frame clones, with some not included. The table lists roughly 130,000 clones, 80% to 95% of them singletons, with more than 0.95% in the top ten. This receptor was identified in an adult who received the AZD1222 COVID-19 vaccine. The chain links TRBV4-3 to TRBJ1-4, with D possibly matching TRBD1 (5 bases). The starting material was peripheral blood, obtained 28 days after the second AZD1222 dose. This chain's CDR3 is CASSQDWLSQGKLFF. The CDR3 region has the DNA TGCGCCAGCAGCCAAGATTGGCTCTCTCAGGGAAAACTGTTTTTT.